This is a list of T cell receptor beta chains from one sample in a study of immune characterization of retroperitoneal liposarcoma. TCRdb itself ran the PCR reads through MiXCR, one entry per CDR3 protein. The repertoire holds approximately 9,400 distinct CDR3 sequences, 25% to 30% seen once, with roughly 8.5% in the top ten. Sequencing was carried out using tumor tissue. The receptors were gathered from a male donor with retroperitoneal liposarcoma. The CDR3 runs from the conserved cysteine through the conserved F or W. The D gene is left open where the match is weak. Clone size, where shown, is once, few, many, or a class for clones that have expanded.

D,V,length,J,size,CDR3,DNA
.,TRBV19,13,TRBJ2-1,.,CASSIDLQETQFF,TGTGCCAGTAGTATAGACTTGCAAGAGACCCAGTTCTTC
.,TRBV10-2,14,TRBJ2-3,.,CASSDPIRTDTQYF,TGCGCCAGCAGTGACCCGATACGCACAGATACGCAGTATTTT
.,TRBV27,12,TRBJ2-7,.,CASSRLGGEQYF,TGTGCCAGCAGCCGCCTAGGCGGCGAGCAGTACTTC
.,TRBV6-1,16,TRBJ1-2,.,CASSPPLRFPDYGYTF,TGTGCCAGCAGTCCTCCGTTAAGGTTCCCGGACTATGGCTACACCTTC
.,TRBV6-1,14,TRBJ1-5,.,CASSEAGGDQPQHF,TGTGCCAGCAGTGAAGCCGGGGGCGATCAGCCCCAGCATTTT
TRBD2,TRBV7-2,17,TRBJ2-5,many,CASSLARLAGGGETQYF,TGTGCCAGCAGCTTAGCGCGACTAGCGGGGGGTGGGGAGACCCAGTACTTC
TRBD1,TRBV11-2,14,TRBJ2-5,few,CASTKQGLGETQYF,TGTGCCAGCACCAAACAGGGGCTTGGAGAGACCCAGTACTTC
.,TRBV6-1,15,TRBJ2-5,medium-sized,CAILRNPGVVETQYF,TGTGCGATCCTCCGGAACCCGGGGGTGGTGGAGACCCAGTACTTC
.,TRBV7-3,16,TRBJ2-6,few,CASSSLGESGANVLTF,TGTGCCAGCAGCTCCCTGGGGGAATCTGGGGCCAACGTCCTGACTTTC
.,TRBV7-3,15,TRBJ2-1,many,CASSWLGQQGETQFF,TGTGCCAGCAGCTGGTTAGGTCAACAGGGAGAGACCCAGTTCTTC
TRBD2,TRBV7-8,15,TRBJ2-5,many,CASSFPAGGPNEQYF,TGTGCCAGCAGCTTCCCAGCGGGGGGGCCCAATGAGCAGTACTTC